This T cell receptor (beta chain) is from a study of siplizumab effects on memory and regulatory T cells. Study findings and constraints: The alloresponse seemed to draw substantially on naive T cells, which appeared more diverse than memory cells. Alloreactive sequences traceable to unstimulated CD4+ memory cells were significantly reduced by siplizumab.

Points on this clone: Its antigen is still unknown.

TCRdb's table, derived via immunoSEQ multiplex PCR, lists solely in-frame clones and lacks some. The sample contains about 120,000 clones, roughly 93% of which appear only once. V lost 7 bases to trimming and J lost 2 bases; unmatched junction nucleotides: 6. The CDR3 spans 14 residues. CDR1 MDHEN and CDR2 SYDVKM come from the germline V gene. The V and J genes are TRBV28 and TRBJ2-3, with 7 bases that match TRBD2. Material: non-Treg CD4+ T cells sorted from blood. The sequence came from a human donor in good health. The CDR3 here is CASKMGGSTDTQYF. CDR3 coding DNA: TGTGCCAGCAAGATGGGGGGGTCCACAGATACGCAGTATTTT.